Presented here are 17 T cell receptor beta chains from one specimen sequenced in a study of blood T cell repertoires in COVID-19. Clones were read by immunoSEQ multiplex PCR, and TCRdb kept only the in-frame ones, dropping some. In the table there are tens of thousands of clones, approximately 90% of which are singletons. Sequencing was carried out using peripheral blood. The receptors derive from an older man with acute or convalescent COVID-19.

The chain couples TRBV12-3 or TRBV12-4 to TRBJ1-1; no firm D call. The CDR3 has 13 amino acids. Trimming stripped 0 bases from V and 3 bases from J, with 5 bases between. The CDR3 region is CASSLAQDTEAFF. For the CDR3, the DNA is TGTGCCAGCAGTTTAGCGCAGGACACTGAAGCTTTCTTT.

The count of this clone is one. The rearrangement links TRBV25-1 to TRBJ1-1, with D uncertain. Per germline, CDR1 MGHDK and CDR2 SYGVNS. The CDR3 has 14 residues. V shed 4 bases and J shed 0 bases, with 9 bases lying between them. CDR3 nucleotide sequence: TGTGCCAGCAGTGGTCCCCATTTGAACACTGAAGCTTTCTTT. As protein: CASSGPHLNTEAFF.

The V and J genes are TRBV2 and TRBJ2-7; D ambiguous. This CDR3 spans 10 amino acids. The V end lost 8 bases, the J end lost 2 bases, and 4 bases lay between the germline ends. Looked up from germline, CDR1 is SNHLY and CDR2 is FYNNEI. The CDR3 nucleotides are TGTGCCAGCGGAGCCTACGAGCAGTACTTC. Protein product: CASGAYEQYF.

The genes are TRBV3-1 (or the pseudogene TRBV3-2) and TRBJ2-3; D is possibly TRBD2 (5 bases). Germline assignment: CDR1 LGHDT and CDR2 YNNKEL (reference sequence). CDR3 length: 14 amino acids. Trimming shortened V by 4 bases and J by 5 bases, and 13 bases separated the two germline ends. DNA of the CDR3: TGTGCCAGCAGCCGCTCCCAAGCGGAAGATACGCAGTATTTT. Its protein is CASSRSQAEDTQYF.

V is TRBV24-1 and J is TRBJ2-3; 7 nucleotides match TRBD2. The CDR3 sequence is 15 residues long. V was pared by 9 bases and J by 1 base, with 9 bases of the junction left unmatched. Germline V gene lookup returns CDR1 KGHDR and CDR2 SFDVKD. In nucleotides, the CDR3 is TGTGCCACCTGGCGGACTAGATCTGGCACAGATACGCAGTATTTT. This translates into CATWRTRSGTDTQYF.

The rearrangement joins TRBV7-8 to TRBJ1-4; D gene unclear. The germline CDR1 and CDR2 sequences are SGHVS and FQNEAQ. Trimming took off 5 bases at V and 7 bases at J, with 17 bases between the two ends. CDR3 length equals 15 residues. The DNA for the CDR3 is TGTGCCAGCAGCCCACTCCCGAACAGAATTGAAAAACTGTTTTTT. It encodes CASSPLPNRIEKLFF.

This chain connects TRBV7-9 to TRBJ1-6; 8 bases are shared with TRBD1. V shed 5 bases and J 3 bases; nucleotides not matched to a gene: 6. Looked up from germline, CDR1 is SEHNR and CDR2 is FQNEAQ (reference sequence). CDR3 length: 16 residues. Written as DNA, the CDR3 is TGTGCCAGCAGCCCACTGACAGGGGACTATAATTCACCCCTCCACTTT. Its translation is CASSPLTGDYNSPLHF.

The CDR3 DNA reads TGTGCCAGCAGCCGAGAACAGGGGAGGTCCTACGAGCAGTACTTC. As protein: CASSREQGRSYEQYF. The rearrangement links TRBV5-5 to TRBJ2-7; possible D gene TRBD1, 7 bases. The V gene's germline CDR1 is SGHKS and CDR2 YYEKEE (reference sequence). The V end was cut by 4 bases, the J end by 1 base, with 15 bases between. The CDR3 has 15 residues.

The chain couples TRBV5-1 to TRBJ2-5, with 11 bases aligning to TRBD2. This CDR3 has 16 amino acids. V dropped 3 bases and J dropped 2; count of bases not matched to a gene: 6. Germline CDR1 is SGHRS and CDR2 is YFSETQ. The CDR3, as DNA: TGCGCCAGCAGCTGGGGGCCTAGCGGGGGGCAAGAGACCCAGTACTTC. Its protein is CASSWGPSGGQETQYF.

In DNA form, the CDR3 reads TGTGCCAGCAGCTTGACAGGGTTAGTCGGCTACACCTTC. Its translation: CASSLTGLVGYTF. The chain couples TRBV7-9 to TRBJ1-2; 7 bases fit TRBD1. Germline V gene data show CDR1 as SEHNR and CDR2 as FQNEAQ (reference sequence). The CDR3 sequence is 13 residues long. The J segment lost 8 bases and the V segment lost 3 bases, leaving 6 bases of the junction unmatched.

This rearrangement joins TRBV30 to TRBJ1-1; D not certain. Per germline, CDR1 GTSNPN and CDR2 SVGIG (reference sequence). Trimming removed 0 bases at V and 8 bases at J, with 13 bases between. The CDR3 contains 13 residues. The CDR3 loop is CAWSVLRTVEAFF. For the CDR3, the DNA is TGTGCCTGGAGTGTACTGAGAACGGTCGAAGCTTTCTTT. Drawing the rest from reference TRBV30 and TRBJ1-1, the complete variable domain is SQTIHQWPATLVQPVGSPLSLECTVEGTSNPNLYWYRQAAGRGLQLLFYSVGIGQISSEVPQNLSASRPQDRQFILSSKKLLLSDSGFYLCAWSVLRTVEAFFGQGTRLTVV.

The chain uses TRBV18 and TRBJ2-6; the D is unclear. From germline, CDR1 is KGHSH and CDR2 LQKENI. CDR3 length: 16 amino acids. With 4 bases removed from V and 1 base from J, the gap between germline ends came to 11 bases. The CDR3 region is CASSQPRASGANVLTF. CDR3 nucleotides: TGTGCCAGCTCACAGCCGCGTGCTTCTGGGGCCAACGTCCTGACTTTC.

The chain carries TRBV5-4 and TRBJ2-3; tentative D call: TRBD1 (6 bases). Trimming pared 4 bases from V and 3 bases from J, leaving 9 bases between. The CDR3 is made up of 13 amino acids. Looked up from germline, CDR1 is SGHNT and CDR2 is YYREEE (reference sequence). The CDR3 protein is CASSRTETDTQYF. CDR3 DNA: TGTGCCAGCAGCAGGACAGAAACAGATACGCAGTATTTT.

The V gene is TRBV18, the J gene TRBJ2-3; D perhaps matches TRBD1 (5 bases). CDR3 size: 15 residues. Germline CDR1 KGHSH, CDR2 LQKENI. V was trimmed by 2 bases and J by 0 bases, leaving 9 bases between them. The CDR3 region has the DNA TGTGCCAGCTCACCAGGGCGACAGAGCACAGATACGCAGTATTTT. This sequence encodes CASSPGRQSTDTQYF.

The CDR3 reads CSVESDRDGTTNEKLFF. In nucleotides, the CDR3 is TGCAGCGTTGAATCGGACAGGGATGGGACAACTAATGAAAAACTGTTTTTT. The chain has TRBV29-1 and TRBJ1-4; 8 nucleotides agree with TRBD1. The germline V gene has CDR1 SQVTM and CDR2 ANQGSEA. CDR3 length: 17 residues. After removal of 2 bases from V and 0 bases from J, the junction contained 8 bases not matched to a gene. Using reference TRBV29-1 and TRBJ1-4 for the parts outside the CDR3, the full variable domain is SAVISQKPSRDICQRGTSLTIQCQVDSQVTMMFWYRQQPGQSLTLIATANQGSEATYESGFVIDKFPISRPNLTFSTLTVSNMSPEDSSIYLCSVESDRDGTTNEKLFFGSGTQLSVL.

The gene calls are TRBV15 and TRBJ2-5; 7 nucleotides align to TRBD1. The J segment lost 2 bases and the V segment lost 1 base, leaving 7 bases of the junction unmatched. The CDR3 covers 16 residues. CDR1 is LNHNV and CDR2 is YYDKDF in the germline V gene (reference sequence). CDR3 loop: CATSRAVGRGQETQYF. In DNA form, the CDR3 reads TGTGCCACCAGCAGAGCGGTAGGCAGGGGGCAAGAGACCCAGTACTTC.

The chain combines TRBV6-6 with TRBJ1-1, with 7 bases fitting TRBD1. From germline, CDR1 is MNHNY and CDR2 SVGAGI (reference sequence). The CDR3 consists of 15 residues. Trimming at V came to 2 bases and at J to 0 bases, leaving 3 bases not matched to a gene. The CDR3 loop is CASSYTQGLNTEAFF. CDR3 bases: TGTGCCAGCAGTTACACACAGGGGTTGAACACTGAAGCTTTCTTT.